The clone carrying this TCR beta chain was counted once. Its antigen is still unknown. V was cut by 4 bases and J by 2 bases, with 6 bases left in between. The germline CDR1 and CDR2 sequences are SNHLY and FYNNEI. This CDR3 spans 13 amino acids. The PCR ran on 60 Vbeta and 13 Jbeta primers. Assay used: immunoSEQ multiplex PCR; TCRdb lists only in-frame clones, some missing. The data show 150,000 to 200,000 clones, approximately 70% seen once. These data are taken from a study of cytomegalovirus exposure and HLA in healthy donors. Findings and limits, study-wide: Other equally common chains were less clonally expanded than HLA-associated TCR beta chains, a later analysis showed. One cluster of highly shared sequence variants probably arose as a sequencing artifact. Diagnosis of cytomegalovirus status made by the classifier reportedly showed high specificity and sensitivity.

The chain joins TRBV2 to TRBJ1-5; possibly TRBD1 for D (5 bases). The sequence derives from a man in his late teens or twenties in good health and CMV-seropositive. The sequenced sample consisted of PBMCs. The DNA of the CDR3 is TGTGCCAGCAGTGCCAGGGGCAATCAGCCCCAGCATTTT. Its translation is CASSARGNQPQHF.